These 3 T cell receptor beta chains were sequenced from one sample in a study of post-analysis software for immune sequencing data. Libraries were made from TCR beta cDNA, and they carried unique molecular identifiers. MiXCR was run by TCRdb on the PCR reads, yielding one entry per CDR3 protein. The sample yields roughly 800,000 distinct CDR3 sequences, 46% seen once. These receptors have no identified antigens. Points from the study as a whole: Comparison of patients with controls showed five TRBV segments more frequent in patients, TRBV5-6, TRBV5-1 and TRBV20-1 among them.

Sequencing was carried out using blood. All receptors come from a girl between 10 and 17 years old with multiple sclerosis.

Only a few counts were recorded for this clonotype. The chain uses TRBV4-3 and TRBJ2-1, with 10 bases matching TRBD2. Germline CDR1 LGHNA, CDR2 YSLEER. The V segment lost 1 base and the J segment 9 bases; nucleotides outside the gene matches: 9. The CDR3 is 16 residues long. The CDR3 here is CASSQGLAGQVSEQFF. The CDR3, as DNA: TGCGCCAGCAGCCAAGGACTAGCGGGTCAGGTATCTGAGCAGTTCTTC.

This chain joins TRBV28 and TRBJ2-7; 11 bases match TRBD2. Germline lookup yields CDR1 MDHEN and CDR2 SYDVKM. The CDR3 has 14 residues. Trimming removed 7 bases from V and 4 bases from J; junction bases left unmatched: 6. CDR3 sequence: CASIAGGISYEQYF. The CDR3 DNA reads as TGTGCCAGCATAGCGGGAGGGATAAGTTACGAGCAGTACTTC.

The genes are TRBV11-2 and TRBJ2-2; D perhaps matches TRBD2 (5 bases). Germline-derived CDR1 and CDR2 are SGHAT and FQNNGV. CDR3 length: 14 residues. The germline V and J ends were trimmed by 5 bases and 7 bases, with 14 bases remaining between them. The CDR3 nucleotides read TGTGCCAGCAGCCCAAGGACTCTGAACGGGGAGCTGTTTTTT. It encodes CASSPRTLNGELFF.